One and the same sample provided the 13 T cell receptor beta chains below, sequenced in a study of blood T cell repertoires in COVID-19. Profiled with immunoSEQ multiplex PCR; TCRdb holds only in-frame clones, not every one. The data show a few hundred thousand clones, 84% seen once. Source material: PBMCs or T cells enriched from blood (not recorded which). These receptors were taken from a woman in her thirties or forties who had recovered from COVID-19.

This clone has a single count. This chain uses TRBV2 with TRBJ2-1; 10 bases align to TRBD2. The CDR3 has 16 residues. Germline V lookup: CDR1 SNHLY, CDR2 FYNNEI. V lost 7 bases and J lost 0; bases outside the gene matches: 6. CDR3 in DNA: TGTGCCAGCATCAGGACTAGCGGTTACTCCTACAATGAGCAGTTCTTC. Its translation: CASIRTSGYSYNEQFF. The full variable domain, in which reference TRBV2 and TRBJ2-1 provide the parts outside the CDR3, is EPEVTQTPSHQVTQMGQEVILRCVPISNHLYFYWYRQILGQKVEFLVSFYNNEISEKSEIFDDQFSVERPDGSNFTLKIRSTKLEDSAMYFCASIRTSGYSYNEQFFGPGTRLTVL.

CDR3 sequence: CASGRGQETQYF. The CDR3 DNA sequence: TGTGCCAGCGGAAGGGGACAAGAGACCCAGTACTTC. V is TRBV7-9 and J is TRBJ2-5; tentatively, D is TRBD1 (5 bases). CDR1 is SEHNR and CDR2 is FQNEAQ in the germline V gene (reference sequence). The V end lost 8 bases, the J end lost 2 bases, and 9 bases lay between the germline ends. The CDR3 contains 12 residues.

This sequence joins TRBV10-2 and TRBJ1-4; possible D gene TRBD1, 6 bases. V lost 5 bases, J lost 0 bases, and 10 bases lay in between. Germline lookup yields CDR1 WSHSY and CDR2 SAAADI. The CDR3 extends over 15 amino acids. The CDR3 protein is CASSPRGATNEKLFF. The CDR3 bases are TGCGCCAGCAGTCCCAGGGGTGCAACTAATGAAAAACTGTTTTTT.

The table lists this clone with a count of one. The rearrangement uses TRBV6-4 and TRBJ2-7; 8 nucleotides align to TRBD2. Germline V gives CDR1 MRHNA, CDR2 SNTAGT. The CDR3 extends over 13 amino acids. V lost 4 bases, J lost 2 bases, and 1 base stayed unmatched. The CDR3, as DNA: TGTGCCAGCAGTGTTAGCGGGACCTACGAGCAGTACTTC. Translated, it gives CASSVSGTYEQYF.

The rearrangement links TRBV7-2 to TRBJ2-1, with no clear D. The germline V gene encodes CDR1 SGHTA and CDR2 FQGNSA. Trimming left V 1 base short and J 6 bases short, with 19 bases between. This CDR3 has 17 residues. Here the CDR3 reads CASSLGGLADSSNEQFF. The CDR3 DNA reads TGTGCCAGCAGCTTAGGAGGCTTAGCTGATAGCTCCAATGAGCAGTTCTTC. The full variable domain, completed using reference TRBV7-2 and TRBJ2-1, is GAGVSQSPSNKVTEKGKDVELRCDPISGHTALYWYRQSLGQGLEFLIYFQGNSAPDKSGLPSDRFSAERTGGSVSTLTIQRTQQEDSAVYLCASSLGGLADSSNEQFFGPGTRLTVL.

This chain links TRBV6-4 with TRBJ1-2, with a weak D call TRBD1 (6 bases). Germline V lookup: CDR1 MRHNA, CDR2 SNTAGT. V lost 6 bases, J lost 2 bases, and 13 bases lay in between. CDR3 length: 14 amino acids. In DNA form, the CDR3 reads TGTGCCAGCAGCCCGGACAGAAACAACTATGGCTACACCTTC. Its protein is CASSPDRNNYGYTF.

For the CDR3, the DNA is TGTGCCATCAGTGAGAGGGTTTCGGAGGGCGCTGAAGCTTTCTTT. Encoded protein: CAISERVSEGAEAFF. This chain joins TRBV10-3 and TRBJ1-1, with D unresolved. This CDR3 region has 15 residues. V was cut by 2 bases and J by 6 bases, with 16 bases left in between. Germline V gene lookup returns CDR1 ENHRY and CDR2 SYGVKD.

The genes are TRBV6-5 and TRBJ1-2, with TRBD1 as a possible D gene (6 bases). CDR1 and CDR2 (germline): MNHEY, SVGAGI. The CDR3 extends over 14 amino acids. Trimming cost V 4 bases and J 3 bases, with 12 bases left between them. As DNA, the CDR3 is TGTGCCAGCAGTTCCCGGGACAACTACTATGGCTACACCTTC. Amino acids: CASSSRDNYYGYTF.

The chain recombines TRBV9 with TRBJ2-2, with D unclear. Trimming pared 0 bases from V and 6 bases from J, leaving 6 bases between. Germline V lookup: CDR1 SGDLS, CDR2 YYNGEE. The CDR3 runs 13 residues. This CDR3 is CASSVGSAGELFF. In nucleotides, the CDR3 is TGTGCCAGCAGCGTAGGATCGGCCGGGGAGCTGTTTTTT. Complete variable domain (other parts from reference TRBV9 and TRBJ2-2): DSGVTQTPKHLITATGQRVTLRCSPRSGDLSVYWYQQSLDQGLQFLIQYYNGEERAKGNILERFSAQQFPDLHSELNLSSLELGDSALYFCASSVGSAGELFFGEGSRLTVL.

This clone was found once. The rearrangement links TRBV29-1 to TRBJ1-4, with D perhaps TRBD1 (5 bases). Trimming cost V 7 bases and J 8 bases, with 14 bases left between them. This CDR3 spans 12 amino acids. The germline CDR1 and CDR2 sequences are SQVTM and ANQGSEA. CDR3 nucleotide sequence: TGCAGCGCAAGGGGCCTCGAGGAAAAACTGTTTTTT. Translated, it gives CSARGLEEKLFF.

The rearrangement joins TRBV9 to TRBJ1-2, with TRBD1 as a possible D gene (5 bases). CDR3 length: 14 residues. Trimming took off 0 bases at V and 0 bases at J, with 6 bases between the two ends. CDR1 is SGDLS, CDR2 YYNGEE, per germline. DNA of the CDR3: TGTGCCAGCAGCGTAGGACAGCCTAACTATGGCTACACCTTC. Translating gives CASSVGQPNYGYTF. Drawing the rest from reference TRBV9 and TRBJ1-2, the complete variable domain is DSGVTQTPKHLITATGQRVTLRCSPRSGDLSVYWYQQSLDQGLQFLIQYYNGEERAKGNILERFSAQQFPDLHSELNLSSLELGDSALYFCASSVGQPNYGYTFGSGTRLTVV.

The chain joins TRBV28 to TRBJ1-2, with 9 bases aligning to TRBD1. The CDR3 spans 15 residues. The J segment lost 6 bases and the V segment lost 1 base, leaving 6 bases of the junction unmatched. From germline, CDR1 is MDHEN and CDR2 SYDVKM. In DNA form, the CDR3 reads TGTGCCAGCAGTTTATTCCGGGACAGGGTTGATGGCTACACCTTC. Translating gives CASSLFRDRVDGYTF.

This chain connects TRBV9 to TRBJ2-2; TRBD1 is a possible D gene (5 bases). V dropped 3 bases and J dropped 6 bases, with 18 bases sitting between them. Germline CDR1 and CDR2: SGDLS and YYNGEE. The CDR3 is 16 amino acids. CDR3 bases: TGTGCCAGCAGCGAGACTCCAGGGCTCGGGTCCGGGGAGCTGTTTTTT. This gives the protein CASSETPGLGSGELFF.